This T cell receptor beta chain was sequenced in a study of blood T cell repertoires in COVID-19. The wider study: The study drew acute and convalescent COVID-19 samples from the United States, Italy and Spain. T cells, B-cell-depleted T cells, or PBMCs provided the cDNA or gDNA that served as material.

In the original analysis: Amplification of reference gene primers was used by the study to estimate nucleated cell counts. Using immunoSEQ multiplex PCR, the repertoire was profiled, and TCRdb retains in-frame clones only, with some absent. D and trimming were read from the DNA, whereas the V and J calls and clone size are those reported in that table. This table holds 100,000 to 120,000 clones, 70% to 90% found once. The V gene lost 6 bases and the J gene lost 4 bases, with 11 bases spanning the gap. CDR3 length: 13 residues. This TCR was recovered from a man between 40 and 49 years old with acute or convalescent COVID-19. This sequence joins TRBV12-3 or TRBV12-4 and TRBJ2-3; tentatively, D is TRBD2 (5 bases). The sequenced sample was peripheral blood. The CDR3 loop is CASSPGVPDTQYF. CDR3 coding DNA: TGTGCCAGCAGCCCCGGGGTCCCAGATACGCAGTATTTT.